This TCR beta chain is drawn from a study of cytomegalovirus exposure and HLA in healthy donors. Study outcomes and limitations: Reportedly, diagnosis of cytomegalovirus status by the classifier showed high specificity and sensitivity.

With 60 Vbeta and 13 Jbeta primers, the PCR was carried out. Clones were sequenced by immunoSEQ multiplex PCR, and TCRdb holds only the in-frame ones, with some missing. The table has around 93,000 clones, about 79% seen once. A remark on this clone: Its specificity is not known.

Germline V gives CDR1 SGHNT, CDR2 YYREEE (reference sequence). The CDR3 is 14 residues long. With V trimmed by 4 bases and J by 4 bases, 8 bases remained unmatched. The sequenced material came from PBMCs. The sequence was obtained from a man aged 45-65 years in good health and CMV-seronegative. The chain recombines TRBV5-4 with TRBJ2-7, with 7 bases fitting TRBD2. The CDR3 region is CASSPGLGGYEQYF. CDR3 DNA sequence: TGTGCCAGCAGCCCCGGACTGGGGGGGTACGAGCAGTACTTC.